Listed below are T cell receptor beta chains from one sample, sequenced in a study of T cell responses to AZD1222 COVID-19 vaccine. Sequencing used immunoSEQ multiplex PCR; TCRdb keeps in-frame clones, though not all of them. The sample records some 170,000 clones, around 92% being singletons. The sample consisted of peripheral blood, taken 28 days after the second AZD1222 dose. These receptor sequences come from an adult who received the AZD1222 COVID-19 vaccine. Both conserved end residues are part of each CDR3. A D gene is named only where the DNA matches it firmly. Expanded clones are given a class, and other clones once, few, many or no size at all.

V,D,J,size,CDR3,DNA
TRBV5-5,TRBD1,TRBJ1-3,.,CASSWIGTGGNTIYF,TGTGCCAGCAGCTGGATCGGGACAGGGGGAAACACCATATATTTT
TRBV5-1,TRBD1,TRBJ1-5,.,CASSRTGDGNQPQHF,TGCGCCAGCAGCCGGACAGGGGATGGTAATCAGCCCCAGCATTTT
TRBV18,TRBD2,TRBJ2-7,.,CASSPGGSYEQYF,TGTGCCAGCTCACCGGGGGGGAGCTACGAGCAGTACTTC
TRBV5-1,.,TRBJ1-6,few,CASSLSGEGVGSPLHF,TGCGCCAGCAGCCTGTCCGGAGAGGGGGTAGGATCACCCCTCCACTTT
TRBV12-3/TRBV12-4,TRBD2,TRBJ2-5,.,CASVDGTSQTQYF,TGTGCCAGCGTCGACGGGACTAGCCAGACCCAGTACTTC
TRBV7-2,.,TRBJ1-3,.,CASSLPNKAAIYF,TGTGCCAGCAGCTTGCCGAACAAGGCGGCCATATATTTT
TRBV11-2,.,TRBJ1-2,.,CASSTRQSGGNYGYTF,TGTGCCAGCAGCACCCGACAGAGCGGGGGGAACTATGGCTACACCTTC
TRBV18,.,TRBJ1-1,.,CASSPPGGRNTEAFF,TGTGCCAGCTCACCACCGGGAGGGAGGAACACTGAAGCTTTCTTT
TRBV7-9,.,TRBJ1-1,.,CASLGGNTEAFF,TGTGCCAGTTTAGGGGGGAACACTGAAGCTTTCTTT
TRBV9,.,TRBJ1-6,.,CASSVAGTRPDSPLHF,TGTGCCAGCAGCGTAGCTGGGACCAGGCCGGATTCACCCCTCCACTTT
TRBV15,.,TRBJ1-1,.,CATSLTRGVTEAFF,TGTGCCACCAGCCTAACGAGGGGGGTCACTGAAGCTTTCTTT
TRBV6-1,.,TRBJ2-7,.,CASSEASGSSYEQYF,TGTGCCAGCAGTGAAGCCAGTGGGTCTTCCTACGAGCAGTACTTC
TRBV12-3/TRBV12-4,.,TRBJ1-1,once,CASRLEASEAFF,TGTGCCAGCAGGTTGGAAGCATCAGAAGCTTTCTTT
TRBV5-1,.,TRBJ1-2,.,CASSLRGRDGYTF,TGCGCCAGCAGCTTGAGGGGAAGGGATGGCTACACCTTC
TRBV19,TRBD2,TRBJ2-5,.,CASSWRGGQTKRTQYF,TGTGCCAGTTCGTGGCGCGGGGGGCAAACCAAGAGAACCCAGTACTTC
TRBV11-3,.,TRBJ2-1,.,CASSFRGHNEQFF,TGTGCCAGCAGCTTCCGCGGACACAATGAGCAGTTCTTC
TRBV12-3/TRBV12-4,.,TRBJ1-2,.,CASSYVNYGYTF,TGTGCCAGCAGTTACGTTAACTATGGCTACACCTTC
TRBV12-3/TRBV12-4,TRBD1,TRBJ2-7,.,CASSLDRGDEQYF,TGTGCCAGCAGTTTAGACAGGGGGGACGAGCAGTACTTC
TRBV6-5,.,TRBJ1-5,.,CATQNGNQPQHF,TGTGCCACCCAGAATGGAAATCAGCCCCAGCATTTT
TRBV7-9,.,TRBJ1-3,.,CASSPPLGGFGNTIYF,TGTGCCAGCAGCCCCCCCCTAGGGGGGTTCGGAAACACCATATATTTT
TRBV18,TRBD1,TRBJ1-5,.,CASTAQGALSNQPQHF,TGTGCCAGCACAGCACAGGGGGCCCTTAGCAATCAGCCCCAGCATTTT
TRBV5-5,.,TRBJ2-3,.,CASSLYTDTQYF,TGTGCCAGCAGCTTATACACAGATACGCAGTATTTT
TRBV27,.,TRBJ1-2,.,CASSLRGGYYGYTF,TGTGCCAGCAGTTTAAGGGGGGGGTACTATGGCTACACCTTC
TRBV5-1,.,TRBJ1-1,.,CASSLWMNTEAFF,TGCGCCAGCAGCCTGTGGATGAACACTGAAGCTTTCTTT
TRBV18,TRBD1,TRBJ2-7,.,CASSSGTGGREQYF,TGTGCCAGCTCCTCCGGGACAGGGGGGCGAGAGCAGTACTTC
TRBV20-1,.,TRBJ1-5,.,CSASRAGPFNQPQHF,TGCAGTGCTAGTAGAGCAGGGCCTTTCAATCAGCCCCAGCATTTT